This passage covers 20 T cell receptor beta chains from one sample sequenced in a study of T cell changes during pregnancy in multiple sclerosis. Clones were sequenced by immunoSEQ multiplex PCR, and TCRdb holds only the in-frame ones, with some missing. The sample records under 40,000 clones, approximately 90% being singletons. Source: CD8+ T cells from peripheral blood mononuclear cells, taken before pregnancy. The origin of the receptors is a female donor with multiple sclerosis, enrolled in a pregnancy study.

J is TRBJ2-7 and V is TRBV5-1, with D perhaps matching TRBD2 (6 bases). The V end lost 4 bases, the J end lost 3 bases, and 11 bases lay between the germline ends. The length of the CDR3 is 13 residues. Germline loops: CDR1 SGHRS, CDR2 YFSETQ. In DNA, the CDR3 is TGCGCCAGCAGCGCAGCGACTAGCTACGAGCAGTACTTC. It yields the protein CASSAATSYEQYF.

The chain recombines TRBV7-2 with TRBJ2-2; 9 bases fit TRBD2. V was pared by 1 base and J by 1 base, with 1 base of the junction left unmatched. Germline CDR1 and CDR2: SGHTA and FQGNSA. The CDR3 has 16 amino acids. The CDR3 spells CASSLGLAVNTGELFF. DNA for the CDR3: TGTGCCAGCAGCTTAGGACTAGCGGTGAACACCGGGGAGCTGTTTTTT.

The chain combines TRBV6-1 with TRBJ1-1, with a possible D match to TRBD1 (5 bases). V was trimmed by 0 bases and J by 8 bases, leaving 16 bases between them. This CDR3 has 15 amino acids. Germline V CDR1 and CDR2: MNHNS, SASEGT. The CDR3 nucleotides read TGTGCCAGCAGTGAAGCTTTGGGGGGAGAACCAGAAGCTTTCTTT. Protein: CASSEALGGEPEAFF.

The chain joins TRBV10-2 to TRBJ2-7; 9 nucleotides align to TRBD2. Germline V gene lookup returns CDR1 WSHSY and CDR2 SAAADI. The CDR3 extends over 15 amino acids. Losses at the gene ends were 4 bases for V and 0 bases for J; bases not matched to a gene: 4. The CDR3 reads CASSANSGSSYEQYF. The CDR3 region has the DNA TGCGCCAGCAGTGCTAATAGCGGGAGCTCCTACGAGCAGTACTTC.

V and J are TRBV6-6 and TRBJ2-7, with D possibly matching TRBD1 (5 bases). Trimming took off 9 bases at V and 0 bases at J, with 12 bases between the two ends. The CDR3 is made up of 13 amino acids. CDR1 is MNHNY, CDR2 SVGAGI, per germline (reference sequence). In DNA, the CDR3 is TGTGCCAGTTCTGGGGCGTACTCCTACGAGCAGTACTTC. Its protein is CASSGAYSYEQYF.

This CDR3 reads CASGDYLQYF. CDR3 sequence (DNA): TGTGCCAGTGGGGACTACCTGCAGTATTTT. This chain uses TRBV19 with TRBJ2-3; 7 bases map to TRBD2. The CDR3 runs to 10 residues. With V trimmed by 8 bases and J by 11 bases, 4 bases remained unmatched. Looked up from germline, CDR1 is LNHDA and CDR2 is SQIVND (reference sequence).

Of note for this clone: At one of its ends the junction is not consistent with the germline gene, which may arise from a read error. The rearrangement links TRBV7-2 to TRBJ2-1; D is unresolved. CDR3 size: 12 residues. Per germline, CDR1 SGHTA and CDR2 FQGNSA. In DNA, the CDR3 is TGTGCCACCAGCCTAGGAGACAATGAGCAGTTCTTC. It specifies CATSLGDNEQFF.

The chain employs TRBV9 and TRBJ2-1, with 11 positions matching TRBD2. This CDR3 is 14 amino acids long. The germline gives CDR1 SGDLS, CDR2 YYNGEE. V lost 3 bases and J lost 4; bases outside the gene matches: 0. The CDR3 loop reads CASSASGGYNEQFF. The CDR3 DNA follows: TGTGCCAGCAGCGCTAGCGGGGGGTACAATGAGCAGTTCTTC.

The V gene is TRBV4-2, the J gene TRBJ1-2; a possible D gene is TRBD1 (5 bases). CDR1 is LGHNA, CDR2 YNFKEQ, per germline. V shed 0 bases and J shed 3 bases, with 17 bases lying between them. The CDR3 runs to 17 residues. CDR3 in amino acids: CASSQETFWEGYYGYTF. The CDR3 bases are TGTGCCAGCAGCCAAGAAACGTTTTGGGAGGGGTACTATGGCTACACCTTC.

This clone was counted a single time. This chain uses TRBV7-8 with TRBJ1-2, with 9 bases matching TRBD1. The germline V gene has CDR1 SGHVS and CDR2 FQNEAQ. Germline trimming cut 5 bases from V and 4 bases from J; bases unmatched to any gene: 14. The CDR3 has 17 residues. In DNA, the CDR3 is TGTGCCAGCAGCCCCCCCGGGACAGGGAAGGATTCCTATGGCTACACCTTC. Its protein is CASSPPGTGKDSYGYTF.

The chain uses TRBV7-9 and TRBJ1-2, with D perhaps TRBD1 (6 bases). Germline assignment: CDR1 SEHNR and CDR2 FQNEAQ (reference sequence). V was pared by 8 bases and J by 8 bases, with 15 bases between. The CDR3 contains 12 residues. CDR3 sequence: CASGTQGQGYTF. The CDR3, as DNA: TGTGCCAGCGGGACACAGGGCCAGGGCTACACCTTC.

J is TRBJ2-3 and V is TRBV6-1; 12 nucleotides line up with TRBD1. The CDR3 spans 17 residues. With 2 bases clipped from V and 1 base from J, the junction kept 4 bases outside the gene matches. Germline V CDR1 and CDR2: MNHNS, SASEGT. This chain's CDR3 is CASSEWGQGAGTDTQYF. DNA for the CDR3: TGTGCCAGCAGTGAATGGGGACAGGGGGCGGGCACAGATACGCAGTATTTT.

Details on this clone: Other DNA sequences within the sample encode an identical CDR3. The gene calls are TRBV27 and TRBJ2-1; 9 positions agree with TRBD1. The J segment lost 7 bases and the V segment lost 3 bases, leaving 4 bases of the junction unmatched. The CDR3 totals 14 residues. CDR1 is MNHEY, CDR2 SMNVEV, per germline (reference sequence). The chain's CDR3 is CASSLGQGGNEQFF. CDR3 DNA sequence: TGTGCCAGCAGTTTGGGACAGGGAGGAAATGAGCAGTTCTTC.

As concerns this clone: A read error may produce the germline difference seen at one junction end. The rearrangement links TRBV29-1 to TRBJ1-2; no definite D call. The CDR3 spans 8 residues. Per germline, CDR1 SQVTM and CDR2 ANQGSEA. The CDR3 DNA is TGCAGCGTTGAAGGGCCCTTCTTC. This codes for CSVEGPFF. Full variable domain (rest looked up from reference TRBV29-1 and TRBJ1-2): SAVISQKPSRDICQRGTSLTIQCQVDSQVTMMFWYRQQPGQSLTLIATANQGSEATYESGFVIDKFPISRPNLTFSTLTVSNMSPEDSSIYLCSVEGPFFGSGTRLTVV.

The J gene is TRBJ2-1, the V gene TRBV9; possible D gene TRBD2, 5 bases. The CDR3 length is 13 residues. Trimming stripped 0 bases from V and 10 bases from J, with 11 bases between. From germline, CDR1 is SGDLS and CDR2 YYNGEE. Here the CDR3 DNA reads TGTGCCAGCAGCGTAGGTAGACCGGGGGAGCAGTTCTTC. Translated, it gives CASSVGRPGEQFF.

In DNA form, the CDR3 reads TGTGCCAGCAGCTTATTCGAGCCGCAGTTCTTC. It specifies CASSLFEPQFF. The rearrangement uses TRBV11-2 and TRBJ2-1; D is uncertain. Trimming stripped 2 bases from V and 12 bases from J, with 8 bases between. This CDR3 contains 11 residues. Germline V gene sequence: CDR1 SGHAT, CDR2 FQNNGV.

The chain uses TRBV6-5 and TRBJ2-1, with a tentative D call TRBD1 (7 bases). This CDR3 is built from 15 residues. The germline CDR1 and CDR2 sequences are MNHEY and SVGAGI. The V end lost 0 bases, the J end lost 4 bases, and 10 bases lay between the germline ends. The CDR3 bases are TGTGCCAGCAGTTACTCGCAGGGGGGATACAATGAGCAGTTCTTC. Its protein product is CASSYSQGGYNEQFF.

This sequence joins TRBV10-3 and TRBJ2-7; possible D gene TRBD1, 5 bases. The CDR3 is made up of 15 amino acids. Germline-derived CDR1 and CDR2 are ENHRY and SYGVKD. V lost 4 bases to trimming and J lost 0 bases, with 13 bases between them. The CDR3 is CAISVMGPNSYEQYF. CDR3 in DNA: TGTGCCATCAGTGTGATGGGGCCGAACTCCTACGAGCAGTACTTC.

The table lists this clone with a count of one. The chain links TRBV28 to TRBJ1-1, with 7 bases matching TRBD1. V was pared by 6 bases and J by 4 bases, with 14 bases of the junction left unmatched. This CDR3 has 16 residues. The germline V gene encodes CDR1 MDHEN and CDR2 SYDVKM. CDR3 region: CASRFDQGVVGTEAFF. For the CDR3, the DNA is TGTGCCAGCAGATTCGATCAGGGGGTTGTCGGCACTGAAGCTTTCTTT. Looking up the rest from reference TRBV28 and TRBJ1-1 gives the full variable domain: DVKVTQSSRYLVKRTGEKVFLECVQDMDHENMFWYRQDPGLGLRLIYFSYDVKMKEKGDIPEGYSVSREKKERFSLILESASTNQTSMYLCASRFDQGVVGTEAFFGQGTRLTVV.

This clone appeared once. The chain links TRBV9 to TRBJ1-2, with D unresolved. CDR1 is SGDLS and CDR2 is YYNGEE in the germline V gene. This CDR3 spans 12 amino acids. V was cut by 3 bases and J by 7 bases, with 10 bases left in between. The CDR3 DNA reads as TGTGCCAGCAGCGCTCGAGGGAGTGGCTACACCTTC. It is translated as CASSARGSGYTF.